This T cell receptor beta chain was sequenced for a study of T-cell reconstitution after alpha-beta-depleted transplantation in children. The junction had 7 bases not matched to a gene; V was cut back by 5 bases and J by 7 bases. Germline V gives CDR1 LGHDT, CDR2 YNNKEL (reference sequence). The length of the CDR3 is 15 residues. Many counts were recorded for this clonotype. As it was prepared, the TCRbeta library received unique molecular identifiers. One entry per CDR3 protein results from TCRdb running MiXCR on the PCR reads. This table has about 230,000 distinct CDR3 sequences, approximately 10% appearing once.

The genes are TRBV3-1 and TRBJ2-2; 10 nucleotides line up with TRBD2. The clonotype was recovered from a child under two years old with acute myeloid leukemia, due to receive a stem cell transplant. The sample consisted of PBMCs, taken before TCRalphabeta/CD19-depleted stem cell transplant. The CDR3 DNA reads as TGTGCCAGCAGCTCCGGGACTAGCGCCGTCGGGGAGCTGTTTTTT. Encoded protein: CASSSGTSAVGELFF.